Presented here are 21 T cell receptor beta chains from one specimen sequenced in a study of early T cells in non-severe SARS-CoV-2 infection. One entry per CDR3 protein results from TCRdb running MiXCR on the 5' RACE reads. Among some 57,000 distinct CDR3 sequences listed, around 12% were seen once. Sequenced sample: whole blood. The receptors shown here come from an adult who was a healthcare worker with PCR-confirmed SARS-CoV-2 infection or an uninfected control (not recorded which).

This clonotype was counted many times. The rearrangement uses TRBV28 and TRBJ1-4; unclear D gene. There are 13 residues in the CDR3. Germline V gene sequence: CDR1 MDHEN, CDR2 SYDVKM. Between the trimmed V and J ends, which lost 1 base and 10 bases, there was a span of 10 bases. The CDR3 here is CASSLLNSLKLFF. The CDR3 region has the DNA TGTGCCAGCAGTTTATTGAATTCCCTAAAACTGTTTTTT. The whole variable domain, filled in from reference TRBV28 and TRBJ1-4, reads DVKVTQSSRYLVKRTGEKVFLECVQDMDHENMFWYRQDPGLGLRLIYFSYDVKMKEKGDIPEGYSVSREKKERFSLILESASTNQTSMYLCASSLLNSLKLFFGSGTQLSVL.

This clonotype was counted between two and nine times. J is TRBJ1-1 and V is TRBV4-1; 7 nucleotides line up with TRBD1. This CDR3 is built from 14 residues. Germline CDR1 MGHRA, CDR2 YSYEKL. V gave up 2 bases and J gave up 7 bases; unmatched junction bases: 7. The DNA for the CDR3 is TGCGCCAGCAGCCAACGTCCCGGGACAGATGAAGCTTTCTTT. The encoded protein is CASSQRPGTDEAFF.

This clonotype was detected a few times. The chain has TRBV6-2 or TRBV6-3 and TRBJ1-2; D gene ambiguous. The CDR3 contains 13 residues. Germline lookup yields CDR1 MNHEY and CDR2 SVGEGT. V lost 1 base and J lost 12, with 15 bases in between. The DNA of the CDR3 is TGTGCCAGCAGTTACTACGAAGAGCCCTACCACACCTTC. Translating gives CASSYYEEPYHTF.

The rearrangement uses TRBV2 and TRBJ1-4, with D unclear. The CDR3 contains 14 residues. Trimming shortened V by 9 bases and J by 6 bases, and 17 bases separated the two germline ends. CDR1 is SNHLY and CDR2 is FYNNEI in the germline V gene. In nucleotides, the CDR3 is TGTGCCAGGAGGGAAAGGGAGGATGATGAAAAACTGTTTTTT. This translates into CARREREDDEKLFF.

The sample holds a few counts of this clonotype. The J gene is TRBJ1-1, the V gene TRBV7-9; no firm D call. Germline values: CDR1 SEHNR, CDR2 FQNEAQ (reference sequence). V dropped 3 bases and J dropped 6 bases, with 8 bases sitting between them. CDR3 length equals 12 residues. CDR3 DNA sequence: TGTGCCAGCAGCTTGGGCGGTGCTGAAGCTTTCTTT. This gives the protein CASSLGGAEAFF.

This chain links TRBV12-3 or TRBV12-4 with TRBJ1-2; D not certain. V shed 7 bases and J shed 5 bases, with 20 bases lying between them. This CDR3 is built from 15 residues. The CDR3 loop reads CASTPRREGGYGYTF. CDR3 DNA: TGTGCCAGCACCCCCCGGAGGGAGGGTGGGTATGGCTACACCTTC.

The chain is built from TRBV6-6 and TRBJ1-1; no clear D gene. CDR3 size: 14 residues. Per germline, CDR1 MNHNY and CDR2 SVGAGI (reference sequence). With 0 bases removed from V and 6 bases from J, the gap between germline ends came to 11 bases. The CDR3 bases are TGTGCCAGCAGTTACTCGAATGCCAGCCCTGAAGCTTTCTTT. This sequence encodes CASSYSNASPEAFF.

The rearrangement joins TRBV29-1 to TRBJ2-1, with 8 positions matching TRBD2. CDR1 and CDR2 (germline): SQVTM, ANQGSEA. The CDR3 has 13 amino acids. With 7 bases clipped from V and 2 bases from J, the junction kept 4 bases outside the gene matches. This CDR3 is CSAPGLAYNEQFF. The CDR3 DNA sequence: TGCAGCGCTCCGGGACTAGCCTACAATGAGCAGTTCTTC.

This clonotype has at least ten counts. The gene calls are TRBV11-2 and TRBJ1-5; 7 nucleotides align to TRBD1. V shed 6 bases and J 0 bases; nucleotides not matched to a gene: 2. This CDR3 region has 14 residues. Germline V CDR1 and CDR2: SGHAT, FQNNGV. The CDR3 DNA is TGTGCCAGCAGTGACAGGGATAGCAATCAGCCCCAGCATTTT. It is translated as CASSDRDSNQPQHF.

This chain uses TRBV28 with TRBJ2-1; possible D gene TRBD2, 6 bases. Trimming left V 4 bases short and J 0 bases short, with 16 bases between. The CDR3 covers 17 residues. Germline loops: CDR1 MDHEN, CDR2 SYDVKM. The CDR3 sequence: CASSSPEAGSSYNEQFF. In DNA, the CDR3 is TGTGCCAGCAGTTCCCCCGAGGCGGGGAGCTCCTACAATGAGCAGTTCTTC.

CDR3 bases: TGTGCCAGCAGCGTAGGTGACAATTCACCCCTCCACTTT. This encodes CASSVGDNSPLHF. The chain links TRBV9 to TRBJ1-6; D gene ambiguous. Trimming removed 0 bases at V and 7 bases at J, with 5 bases between. The germline V gene encodes CDR1 SGDLS and CDR2 YYNGEE. The CDR3 is made up of 13 amino acids.

The V gene is TRBV10-3, the J gene TRBJ2-5; a possible D gene is TRBD1 (5 bases). V lost 4 bases, J lost 5 bases, and 11 bases lay in between. The CDR3 has 13 amino acids. Germline lookup yields CDR1 ENHRY and CDR2 SYGVKD. The CDR3 DNA follows: TGTGCCATCAGTGTAGGGGCTGGCGAGACCCAGTACTTC. Amino acids: CAISVGAGETQYF.

The sample holds many counts of this clonotype. The rearrangement joins TRBV6-2 or TRBV6-3 to TRBJ2-7; TRBD1 matches at 8 bases. V shed 6 bases and J 2 bases; nucleotides not matched to a gene: 9. Germline CDR1 MNHEY, CDR2 SVGEGT. The CDR3 covers 15 residues. CDR3 sequence: CASRDWTGQAYEQYF. Here the CDR3 DNA reads TGTGCCAGCAGAGATTGGACAGGGCAAGCCTACGAGCAGTACTTC.

This clonotype was observed at least ten times. CDR3 amino acids: CASSLSLISGTGQETQYF. In DNA, the CDR3 is TGTGCCAGCAGCTTGTCGCTGATCAGCGGGACAGGCCAAGAGACCCAGTACTTC. J is TRBJ2-5 and V is TRBV5-5; possible D gene TRBD1, 8 bases. The V end was cut by 1 base, the J end by 1 base, with 20 bases between. The CDR3 contains 18 residues. In germline, CDR1 is SGHKS, CDR2 YYEKEE (reference sequence).

The chain carries TRBV7-9 and TRBJ1-2, with D possibly matching TRBD1 (6 bases). The CDR3 has 15 amino acids. The germline V and J ends were trimmed by 5 bases and 3 bases, with 16 bases remaining between them. Germline V gene lookup returns CDR1 SEHNR and CDR2 FQNEAQ (reference sequence). The CDR3 reads CASSPPTGVYYGYTF. CDR3 nucleotide sequence: TGTGCCAGCAGCCCCCCGACAGGAGTGTACTATGGCTACACCTTC.

This clonotype was recorded at least ten times. This rearrangement joins TRBV7-6 to TRBJ2-5, with D uncertain. V lost 1 base to trimming and J lost 1 base, with 7 bases between them. CDR1 is SGHVS and CDR2 is FNYEAQ in the germline V gene. This CDR3 is 14 amino acids long. CDR3 amino acids: CASSLVFGQETQYF. The CDR3 nucleotides read TGTGCCAGCAGCTTAGTATTTGGCCAAGAGACCCAGTACTTC.

This clonotype was seen only a few times. The chain is built from TRBV24-1 and TRBJ2-3; TRBD1 matches 10 bases. The CDR3 contains 17 residues. With V trimmed by 4 bases and J by 3 bases, 9 bases remained unmatched. Per the germline V gene, CDR1 is KGHDR and CDR2 is SFDVKD. CDR3 sequence reads: CATSDPTDRGKTDTQYF. DNA of the CDR3: TGTGCCACCAGTGACCCAACGGACAGGGGGAAGACAGATACGCAGTATTTT.

This clonotype was seen a handful of times. V and J are TRBV6-5 and TRBJ1-3; D is unclear. Germline CDR1 and CDR2: MNHEY and SVGAGI. V gave up 10 bases and J gave up 0 bases, with 10 bases separating them. The CDR3 length is 13 residues. The DNA of the CDR3 is TGTGCCACCTGTCCTATCTCTGGAAACACCATATATTTT. Its protein product is CATCPISGNTIYF.

In its sample, this clonotype was seen a few times. The DNA for the CDR3 is TGTGCCAGCAGCCCCAGGGGGGGACTAGCGCACAATGAGCAGTTCTTC. Its translation is CASSPRGGLAHNEQFF. The rearrangement joins TRBV3-1 to TRBJ2-1; 10 bases agree with TRBD2. Germline V gene data show CDR1 as LGHDT and CDR2 as YNNKEL (reference sequence). V dropped 4 bases and J dropped 5; count of bases not matched to a gene: 8. The CDR3 consists of 16 residues.

This clonotype showed up just a few times. This chain uses TRBV2 with TRBJ2-2; D remains ambiguous. Germline-derived CDR1 and CDR2 are SNHLY and FYNNEI. V dropped 10 bases and J dropped 5 bases, with 11 bases sitting between them. The CDR3 length is 12 residues. For the CDR3, the DNA is TGTGCCACAGACGCTAGGACCGGGGAGCTGTTTTTT. It translates to CATDARTGELFF.

This chain links TRBV20-1 with TRBJ2-7; TRBD2 matches at 9 bases. Germline V gene sequence: CDR1 DFQATT, CDR2 SNEGSKA (reference sequence). The CDR3 loop spans 15 amino acids. Germline trimming cut 0 bases from V and 4 bases from J; bases unmatched to any gene: 7. Here the CDR3 reads CSARDSGTSIYEQYF. The CDR3 bases are TGCAGTGCTAGAGACTCAGGGACTAGCATATACGAGCAGTACTTC.